These T cell receptor beta chains were read from a single sample in a study of blood T cell repertoires in COVID-19. Libraries were prepared by immunoSEQ multiplex PCR; TCRdb keeps only in-frame clonotypes and omits some of them. In the table there are fewer than 300,000 clones, 82% of which are singletons. Sequencing was performed on PBMCs or T cells enriched from blood (not recorded which). All receptors derive from a middle-aged man who had been exposed to COVID-19. Each CDR3 is given with its conserved first and last residue. Fields, in order: J gene, V gene, D gene, clone size, CDR3 DNA, CDR3 protein. A D gene is named only where the DNA matches it firmly. Clone size is stated in some rows and not others, as once, few, many or a class when expanded.

TRBJ2-2 TRBV2 - - TGTGCCAGCAGTGAAGCGCTGGGGCCGTCCCCCGGGGAGCTGTTTTTT CASSEALGPSPGELFF
TRBJ2-7 TRBV7-3 TRBD1 - TGTGCCAGCAGCTCGGCCCACGGGACAGGGGGCTACGAGCAGTACTTC CASSSAHGTGGYEQYF
TRBJ2-1 TRBV5-1 - - TGCGCCAGCAGCAACGACCTCGGGAGTGGGGGTGAGCAGTTCTTC CASSNDLGSGGEQFF
TRBJ1-1 TRBV12-3/TRBV12-4 - - TGTGCCAGCAGTTTTCGGGTTGCTGAAGCTTTCTTT CASSFRVAEAFF
TRBJ1-2 TRBV4-1 TRBD1 - TGCGCCAGCAGCCAAGATCAGGGGACAGGGGATAGAGATGGCTACACCTTC CASSQDQGTGDRDGYTF
TRBJ1-1 TRBV5-1 TRBD1 - TGCGCCAGCAGCTTCCTTGGACAGGGGACTGAAGCTTTCTTT CASSFLGQGTEAFF
TRBJ2-7 TRBV5-3 TRBD1 - TGTGCCAGAAGCTCGAACCGGGACAGGGTCATTTACGAGCAGTACTTC CARSSNRDRVIYEQYF
TRBJ1-5 TRBV3-1/TRBV3-2 TRBD1 - TGTGCCAGCAGCCAAGATGTAGGGGGCAACCAGCCCCAGCATTTT CASSQDVGGNQPQHF
TRBJ2-1 TRBV5-6 - once TGTGCCAGCAGCTCGACAAGGGAGCAGTTCTTC CASSSTREQFF
TRBJ2-7 TRBV11-2 - once TGTGCCAGCAGCTTAATGGGGGGAGGAGACTCGGGCGAGCAGTACTTC CASSLMGGGDSGEQYF
TRBJ1-1 TRBV7-9 TRBD1 many TGTGCCAGCCTACAGGGGGGGAACACTGAAGCTTTCTTT CASLQGGNTEAFF
TRBJ2-3 TRBV6-1 TRBD1 few TGTGCCAGCAGTGAGTTAATGGGACAGGGGGCAACAGATACGCAGTATTTT CASSELMGQGATDTQYF
TRBJ1-1 TRBV2 - - TGTGCCAGCAATATCGGACAGACGAACACTGAAGCTTTCTTT CASNIGQTNTEAFF
TRBJ2-1 TRBV10-1 TRBD2 - TGCGCCAGCAGTAATGGCGGGGGGGATGAGCAGTTCTTC CASSNGGGDEQFF
TRBJ1-1 TRBV11-2 TRBD1 - TGTGCCAGCAGCCCCCAGGGGGGCTTAAACACTGAAGCTTTCTTT CASSPQGGLNTEAFF
TRBJ1-1 TRBV4-2 - - TGTGCCAGCAGCCCTATGGTCGGGGGGCTCAACACTGAAGCTTTCTTT CASSPMVGGLNTEAFF
TRBJ1-2 TRBV3-1/TRBV3-2 - few TGTGCCAGCAGCCAATTCAGGGCACCTCCAACCTTC CASSQFRAPPTF
TRBJ1-2 TRBV5-1 TRBD1 - TGCGCCAGCAGCGATCGACAGGGGGGATTGGGTGGCTACACCTTC CASSDRQGGLGGYTF
TRBJ2-4 TRBV11-2 - - TGTGCCAGCAGCTTAGCAGGGTCCGATGGCAACATTCAGTACTTC CASSLAGSDGNIQYF
TRBJ1-4 TRBV30 TRBD1 - TGTGCCTGGAGTGCCTCGACAGGGGGCGCCGAAAAACTGTTTTTT CAWSASTGGAEKLFF
TRBJ1-2 TRBV29-1 TRBD1 - TGCAGCGTCGGGGAGACAGGGGGTGGCTACACCTTC CSVGETGGGYTF
TRBJ2-5 TRBV12-3/TRBV12-4 - once TGTGCCAGCAGTTTTCCCGGGAGAGAGACCCAGTACTTC CASSFPGRETQYF
TRBJ2-7 TRBV7-3 - - TGTGCCAGCAGCTTAACGGGAGGTTCCTACGAGCAGTACTTC CASSLTGGSYEQYF
TRBJ1-2 TRBV6-5 - - TGTGCCAGCAGTTACTCAGGGGGACATAGGGGGAACACCTTC CASSYSGGHRGNTF
TRBJ2-3 TRBV28 - few TGTGCCAGCAGTTTGGCCGCTAGCACAGATACGCAGTATTTT CASSLAASTDTQYF
TRBJ2-1 TRBV18 - - TGTGCCAGCTCACCCTTAAATGAGGCGGGACGAGAATTCTTC CASSPLNEAGREFF
TRBJ2-7 TRBV5-1 TRBD1 once TGCGCCAGCAGCCCCTGGACAGGGTTAAACGAGCAGTACTTC CASSPWTGLNEQYF
TRBJ2-5 TRBV7-3 - - TGTGCCAGCAGCCGGCCGGGGGAGACCCAGTACTTC CASSRPGETQYF
TRBJ2-1 TRBV7-9 - - TGTGCCAGCAGCTTAGATCGAGCGGCCTCCTACAATGAGCAGTTCTTC CASSLDRAASYNEQFF
TRBJ2-2 TRBV27 TRBD2 - TGTGCCAGCACGCCTAGCGGGAAACGGGAGCTGTTTTTT CASTPSGKRELFF
TRBJ2-1 TRBV7-3 TRBD1 once TGTGCCAGCAGCCCCCTCGACAGGGTTGATCCGTTCTTC CASSPLDRVDPFF
TRBJ2-7 TRBV9 TRBD2 - TGTGCCAGCAGCGTAGGACTAGCGGATTCCTACGAGCAGTACTTC CASSVGLADSYEQYF
TRBJ2-2 TRBV5-1 - - TGCGCCAGCATGAGAGGTGGGAACACCGGGGAGCTGTTTTTT CASMRGGNTGELFF
TRBJ2-1 TRBV7-9 TRBD2 - TGTGCCAGCAGCTTAAAGGGGCGGGAGGGTTTCTATGAGCAGTTCTTC CASSLKGREGFYEQFF
TRBJ2-7 TRBV30 - few TGTGCCTGGCACGGGGTAGAGGAGGACGAGCAGTACTTC CAWHGVEEDEQYF
TRBJ2-3 TRBV20-1 TRBD2 - TGCAGTGCTAGTTGGAGATCAGACAATAGCGGGAGGACTAGCACAGATACGCAGTATTTT CSASWRSDNSGRTSTDTQYF
TRBJ1-2 TRBV5-1 - - TGCGCCAGCAGCCCAAAGGAGGCCAGAGTTTTTTCCCTTAACTATGGCTACACCTTC CASSPKEARVFSLNYGYTF
TRBJ2-5 TRBV28 - few TGTGCCAGCTTTACTCCGGGACTCCAAGAGACCCAGTACTTC CASFTPGLQETQYF
TRBJ2-7 TRBV7-9 TRBD2 - TGTGCCAGCAGCTTAGGACTGGGGCGGGAGGGCCGTTACGAGCAGTACTTC CASSLGLGREGRYEQYF
TRBJ2-4 TRBV5-1 - - TGCGCCAGCAGCGAACCGGGAGCCAAAAACATTCAGTACTTC CASSEPGAKNIQYF
TRBJ1-2 TRBV24-1 TRBD1 - TGTGCCACCGGACAGGGGGCGAGTGGCTACACCTTC CATGQGASGYTF
TRBJ2-7 TRBV27 TRBD1 - TGTGCCAGCAGTCGAAGTTTAGTCGGGACAGAGTCTTACGAGCAGTACTTC CASSRSLVGTESYEQYF